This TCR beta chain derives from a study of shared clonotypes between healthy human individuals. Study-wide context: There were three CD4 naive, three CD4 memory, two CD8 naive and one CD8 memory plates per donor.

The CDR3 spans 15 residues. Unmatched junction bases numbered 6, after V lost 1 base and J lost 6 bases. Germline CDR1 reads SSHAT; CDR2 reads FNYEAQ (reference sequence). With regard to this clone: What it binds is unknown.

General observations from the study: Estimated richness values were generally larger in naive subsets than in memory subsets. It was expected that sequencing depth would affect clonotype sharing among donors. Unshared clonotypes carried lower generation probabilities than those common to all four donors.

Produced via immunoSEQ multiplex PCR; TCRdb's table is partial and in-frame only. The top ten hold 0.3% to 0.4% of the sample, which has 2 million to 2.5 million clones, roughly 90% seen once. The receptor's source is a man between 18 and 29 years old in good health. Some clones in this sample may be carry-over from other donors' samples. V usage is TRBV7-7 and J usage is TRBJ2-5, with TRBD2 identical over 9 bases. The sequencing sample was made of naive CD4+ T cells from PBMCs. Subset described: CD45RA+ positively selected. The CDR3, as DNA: TGTGCCAGCAGCTTAGTTAGCGGGAGCAGCCAGACCCAGTACTTC. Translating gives CASSLVSGSSQTQYF.